The present T cell receptor beta chain was sequenced within a study of cytomegalovirus exposure and HLA in healthy donors. Whole-study findings and limits: The records held CMV serostatus as the only immune exposure information.

CDR1 and CDR2 (germline): SEHNR, FQNEAQ (reference sequence). The CDR3 is made up of 15 amino acids. The trim removed 3 bases at V and 5 bases at J, leaving 9 bases unmatched. A multiplex PCR was run with 60 Vbeta primers and 13 Jbeta primers. Assay used: immunoSEQ multiplex PCR; TCRdb lists only in-frame clones, some missing. This sample has about 140,000 clones, with about 80% found just once. Notes on this clone: Its antigen remains unknown. A far bigger clonotype differs at one base, so this is likely a read error.

The receptor's source is a middle-aged woman in good health and CMV-seronegative. The chain carries TRBV7-9 and TRBJ1-1; 7 nucleotides agree with TRBD1. Sequenced sample: PBMCs. As DNA, the CDR3 is TGTGCCAGCAGCTTGGAGATTGACAGGGAGACTGAAGCTTTCTTT. Encoded protein: CASSLEIDRETEAFF.